This T cell receptor (beta chain) was obtained from a study of blood T cell repertoires in COVID-19. Turning to the study itself: Italy, Spain and the United States were the sources of the convalescent and acute COVID-19 samples. Sources were T cells, B-cell-depleted T cells, or PBMCs; the material itself was cDNA or gDNA.

Germline loops: CDR1 SGHNT, CDR2 YYREEE (reference sequence). This CDR3 region has 14 residues. V was shortened by 0 bases and J by 2 bases, with 8 bases between the two germline ends. In the authors' workflow: Estimates of nucleated cell counts were drawn from the amplification of reference gene primers. The table came from immunoSEQ multiplex PCR; TCRdb's copy has only in-frame clones and leaves some out. That table gives V, J and clone size, and the DNA gave D and trimming. The profile shows over 85,000 clones, over 75% of them singletons. The J gene is TRBJ1-2, the V gene TRBV5-4, with D possibly matching TRBD1 (6 bases). Sequenced sample: peripheral blood. The sequence was obtained from a human donor in a cohort sampled during active COVID-19. CDR3 region: CASSLGQENYGYTF. DNA for the CDR3: TGTGCCAGCAGCTTGGGACAGGAGAACTATGGCTACACCTTC. Based on the CDR3 plus reference TRBV5-4 and TRBJ1-2, the full variable domain is ETGVTQSPTHLIKTRGQQVTLRCSSQSGHNTVSWYQQALGQGPQFIFQYYREEENGRGNFPPRFSGLQFPNYSSELNVNALELDDSALYLCASSLGQENYGYTFGSGTRLTVV.